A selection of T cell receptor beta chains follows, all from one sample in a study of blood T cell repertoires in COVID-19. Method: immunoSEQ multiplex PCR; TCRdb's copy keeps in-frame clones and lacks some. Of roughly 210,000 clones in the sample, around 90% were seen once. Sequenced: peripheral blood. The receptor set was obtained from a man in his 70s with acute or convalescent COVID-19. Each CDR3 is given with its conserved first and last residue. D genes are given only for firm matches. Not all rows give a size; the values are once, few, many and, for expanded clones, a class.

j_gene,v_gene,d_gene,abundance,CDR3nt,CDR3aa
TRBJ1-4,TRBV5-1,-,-,TGCGCCAGCAGCTTGGATGACAGTACTTTTGAAAAACTGTTTTTT,CASSLDDSTFEKLFF
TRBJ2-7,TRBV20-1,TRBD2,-,TGCAGTGCTAGTATTAGCGGGGGAACCTACGAGCAGTACTTC,CSASISGGTYEQYF
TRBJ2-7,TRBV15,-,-,TGTGCCACCAGCAGAGATGATTCCGGGACCTACGAGCAGTACTTC,CATSRDDSGTYEQYF
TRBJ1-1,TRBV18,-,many,TGTGCCAGCTCACCACCTAACAGGCCGAACACTGAAGCTTTCTTT,CASSPPNRPNTEAFF
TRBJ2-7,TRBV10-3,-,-,TGTGCCATCAGTCCCCCGGGGACCTACGAGCAGTACTTC,CAISPPGTYEQYF
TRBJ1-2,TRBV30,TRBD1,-,TGTGCCTGGAGTATCGGACAGGGGCACTATGGCTACACCTTC,CAWSIGQGHYGYTF
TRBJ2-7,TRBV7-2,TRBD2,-,TGTGCCAGCAGCTCCATTAGCGGGGGTGGCTACGAGCAGTACTTC,CASSSISGGGYEQYF
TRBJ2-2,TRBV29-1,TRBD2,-,TGCAGCGTTGCCGCGGGACTACTGAACACCGGGGAGCTGTTTTTT,CSVAAGLLNTGELFF
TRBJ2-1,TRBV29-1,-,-,TGCAGCGTCCGGACTTTAGTCCCTCAGGCCTACAATGAGCAGTTCTTC,CSVRTLVPQAYNEQFF
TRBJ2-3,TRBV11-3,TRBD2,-,TGTGCCAGCAGCCGGACTAGCGGGCTCACAGATACGCAGTATTTT,CASSRTSGLTDTQYF
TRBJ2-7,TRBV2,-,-,TGTGCCAGCAGTGACAGGAGGGAAGCTGCCGAGCAGTACTTC,CASSDRREAAEQYF
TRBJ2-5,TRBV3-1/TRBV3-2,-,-,TGTGCCAGCAGCCAAGTGAGGGATAGACCTCAAGAGACCCAGTACTTC,CASSQVRDRPQETQYF
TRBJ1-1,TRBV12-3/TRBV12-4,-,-,TGTGCCAGCAGAACAGGAATGAACACTGAAGCTTTCTTT,CASRTGMNTEAFF
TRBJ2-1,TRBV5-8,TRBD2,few,TGTGCCAGCAGCTTGGGTACTCTAGCGGGAGGGCGCGGTGAGCAGTTCTTC,CASSLGTLAGGRGEQFF
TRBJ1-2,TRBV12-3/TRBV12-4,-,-,TGTGCCAGCAGTTTACCCAGTAACTATGGCTACACCTTC,CASSLPSNYGYTF
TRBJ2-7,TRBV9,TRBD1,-,TGTGCCAGCAGCGTCTCCGGGACAGGGGGTTACGAGCAGTACTTC,CASSVSGTGGYEQYF
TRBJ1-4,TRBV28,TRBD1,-,TGTGCCAGCAGTTTACCTGGACAGGGAGGTTATGAAAAACTGTTTTTT,CASSLPGQGGYEKLFF
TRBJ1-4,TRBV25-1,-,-,TGTGCCAGCAGTCAGGGAAATGAAAAACTGTTTTTT,CASSQGNEKLFF
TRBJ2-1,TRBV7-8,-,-,TGTGCCAGCAGCTCGACTATCCTGGGTGGATTCGAGTCGTTCTTC,CASSSTILGGFESFF
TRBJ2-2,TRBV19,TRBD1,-,TGTGCCAGTAGTGTTCACCCGGGACAGGGGCCCGGGGAGCTGTTTTTT,CASSVHPGQGPGELFF
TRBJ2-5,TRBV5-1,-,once,TGCGCCAGCAGCTTGTCGGGAACGGAGGGGAAGACCCAGTACTTC,CASSLSGTEGKTQYF
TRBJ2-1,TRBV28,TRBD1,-,TGTGCCAGCAGCCTCGTCGGACAGGGCCATCCTAATGAGCAGTTCTTC,CASSLVGQGHPNEQFF
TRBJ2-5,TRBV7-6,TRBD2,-,TGTGCCAGCAGCGTGAGCGGGAGGGCCGGGACCCAGTACTTC,CASSVSGRAGTQYF
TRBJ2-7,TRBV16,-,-,TGTGCCAGCAGCCGCTTCAGCTCCTACGAGCAGTACTTC,CASSRFSSYEQYF
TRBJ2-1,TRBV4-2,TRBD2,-,TGTGCCAGCAGCCAAGTCGGACTAGCGGGAGGGTACCTTAATGAGCAGTTCTTC,CASSQVGLAGGYLNEQFF
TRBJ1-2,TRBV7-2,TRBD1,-,TGTGCCAGCAGCTCGCAGGGGGACGTCTATGGCTACACCTTC,CASSSQGDVYGYTF
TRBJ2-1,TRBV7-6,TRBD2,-,TGTGCCAGCAGCTCGCGGGAGGCCGGCAATGAGCAGTTCTTC,CASSSREAGNEQFF
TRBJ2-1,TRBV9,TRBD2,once,TGTGCCAGCAGCGTACAGGGACTAGCTTTGGATGAGCAGTTCTTC,CASSVQGLALDEQFF
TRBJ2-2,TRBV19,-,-,TGTGCCAGTAGTATACCTGTGACCGGGGAGCTGTTTTTT,CASSIPVTGELFF
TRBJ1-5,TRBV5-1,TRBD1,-,TGCGCCAGCAGCCCCGACAGGGGGAATCAGCCCCAGCATTTT,CASSPDRGNQPQHF
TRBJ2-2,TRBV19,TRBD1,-,TGTGCCAGTAGTGCACCCTGGGGACAGGGCAACACCGGGGAGCTGTTTTTT,CASSAPWGQGNTGELFF
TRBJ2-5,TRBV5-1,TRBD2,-,TGCGCCAGCTCCCGGACTAGCGGACAAGAGACCCAGTACTTC,CASSRTSGQETQYF
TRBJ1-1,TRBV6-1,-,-,TGTGCCAGCAGTGAAAGACAGCTGAACACTGAAGCTTTCTTT,CASSERQLNTEAFF
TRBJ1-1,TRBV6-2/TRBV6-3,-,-,TGTGCCAGCAGTGCAACGACCGGGACACCCAACACTGAAGCTTTCTTT,CASSATTGTPNTEAFF
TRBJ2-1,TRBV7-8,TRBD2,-,TGTGCCAGCAGCTTAGCTTCAGCGGGAGTGAATGAGCAGTTCTTC,CASSLASAGVNEQFF
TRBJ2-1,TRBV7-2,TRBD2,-,TGTGCCAGCAGCTTAGGACTAGCGGCCTCCTACAATGAGCAGTTCTTC,CASSLGLAASYNEQFF
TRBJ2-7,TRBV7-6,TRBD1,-,TGTGCCAGCGTGACTGGGACAGGTTCCTACGAGCAGTACTTC,CASVTGTGSYEQYF
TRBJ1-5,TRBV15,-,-,TGTGCCACCAGCAGAGAATGGCCGCCCCAGCATTTT,CATSREWPPQHF
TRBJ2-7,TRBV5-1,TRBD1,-,TGCGCCAGCAGCTCCGGGACAGGCTACGAGCAGTACTTC,CASSSGTGYEQYF
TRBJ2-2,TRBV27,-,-,TGTGCCAGCAGTTCCCGCGGCAGTACGAACACCGGGGAGCTGTTTTTT,CASSSRGSTNTGELFF
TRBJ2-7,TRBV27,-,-,TGTGCCAGCAGTCCCACGTGGGACTCAACCTACGAGCAGTACTTC,CASSPTWDSTYEQYF
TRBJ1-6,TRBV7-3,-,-,TGTGCCAGCAGCTTGTTGGGGGGAACCAATTCACCCCTCCACTTT,CASSLLGGTNSPLHF
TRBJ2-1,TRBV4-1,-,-,TGCGCCAGCAGCCAAGAATTTGAGACGGATCCCCGTTTCCGAACGCGGGAAAATGAGCAGTTCTTC,CASSQEFETDPRFRTRENEQFF
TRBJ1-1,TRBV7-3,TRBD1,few,TGTGCCAGCAGCCCACAGGGGGCCGGGATCACTGAAGCTTTCTTT,CASSPQGAGITEAFF
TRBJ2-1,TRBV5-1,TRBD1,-,TGCGCCAGCAGCTTGGTGGGACAGGGGTACAATGAGCAGTTCTTC,CASSLVGQGYNEQFF